The text below deals with one TCR beta chain. What it recognizes is unknown. The data stem from a study of cytomegalovirus exposure and HLA in healthy donors. The CDR3 sequence is 17 residues long. The germline V gene has CDR1 SGHRS and CDR2 YFSETQ. V lost 0 bases to trimming and J lost 6 bases, with 21 bases between them. Overall study findings and caveats: The study designated about 160 TCR beta chains cytomegalovirus-associated.

The study ran its PCR with 60 Vbeta and 13 Jbeta primers. TCRdb keeps only in-frame clones here, not all; method: immunoSEQ multiplex PCR. This listing includes more than 70,000 clones. The sample was PBMCs. This chain joins TRBV5-1 and TRBJ1-1; maybe TRBD1 (6 bases). This TCR was recovered from a woman in her fifties or sixties in good health and CMV-seronegative. The CDR3 protein is CASSLVGGGGGKPEAFF. As DNA, the CDR3 is TGCGCCAGCAGCTTGGTAGGGGGAGGGGGAGGGAAACCTGAAGCTTTCTTT.